Given below is one T cell receptor (beta chain) in context. Its antigen is as yet unknown. The data originate from a study of cytomegalovirus exposure and HLA in healthy donors. Study-level findings and limits: Information on immune exposure was restricted to one variable (CMV serostatus).

Researchers ran the PCR with 60 Vbeta and 13 Jbeta primers. TCRdb keeps only in-frame clones here, not all; method: immunoSEQ multiplex PCR. In total, the table holds 75,000 to 85,000 clones. The sample consisted of PBMCs. The source of this sequence is a man younger than 30 in good health and CMV-seropositive.

In DNA, the CDR3 is TGTGCCAGCAGCGGGGGGGTATGGGCTTTCTTT. The encoded protein is CASSGGVWAFF. V is TRBV13 and J is TRBJ1-1; TRBD1 is a possible D gene (5 bases). Germline V gives CDR1 PRHDT, CDR2 FYEKMQ (reference sequence). This CDR3 comprises 11 residues. Trimming removed 5 bases at V and 11 bases at J, with 12 bases between.